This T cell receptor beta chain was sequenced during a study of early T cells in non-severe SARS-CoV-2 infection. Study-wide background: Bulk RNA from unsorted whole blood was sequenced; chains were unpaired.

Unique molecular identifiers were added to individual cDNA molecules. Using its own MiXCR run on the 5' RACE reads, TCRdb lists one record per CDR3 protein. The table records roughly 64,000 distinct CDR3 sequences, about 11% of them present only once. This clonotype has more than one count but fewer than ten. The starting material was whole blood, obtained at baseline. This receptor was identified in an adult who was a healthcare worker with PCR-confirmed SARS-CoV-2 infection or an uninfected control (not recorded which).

The CDR3 spells CASSYRGLAPETQYF. Here the CDR3 DNA reads TGTGCCAGCAGTTACAGGGGACTAGCCCCAGAGACCCAGTACTTC. The J gene is TRBJ2-5, the V gene TRBV6-6; TRBD2 matches 9 bases. Unmatched junction bases numbered 5, after V lost 2 bases and J lost 4 bases. CDR3 length equals 15 residues. CDR1 is MNHNY, CDR2 SVGAGI, per germline (reference sequence).